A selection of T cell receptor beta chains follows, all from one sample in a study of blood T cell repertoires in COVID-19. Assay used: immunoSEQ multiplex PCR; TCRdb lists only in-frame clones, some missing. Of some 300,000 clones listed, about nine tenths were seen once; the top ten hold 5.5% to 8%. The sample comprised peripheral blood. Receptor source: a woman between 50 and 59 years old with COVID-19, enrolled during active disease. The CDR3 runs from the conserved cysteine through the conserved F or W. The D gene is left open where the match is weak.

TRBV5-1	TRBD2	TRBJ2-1	CASTRSLAGGPYNEQFF	TGCGCCAGCACCCGAAGTCTAGCGGGAGGGCCGTACAATGAGCAGTTCTTC
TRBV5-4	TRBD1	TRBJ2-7	CASSITTQGDEQYF	TGTGCCAGCAGCATCACAACTCAGGGGGACGAGCAGTACTTC
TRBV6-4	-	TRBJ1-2	CASSQDPIPGRYGYTF	TGTGCCAGCAGTCAAGACCCCATTCCAGGGCGCTATGGCTACACCTTC
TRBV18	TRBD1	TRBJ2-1	CASSPGQGAHEQFF	TGTGCCAGCTCACCGGGACAGGGGGCCCATGAGCAGTTCTTC
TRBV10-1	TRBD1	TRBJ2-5	CARPGQVREKTQYF	TGCGCCAGACCGGGACAGGTGAGGGAAAAGACCCAGTACTTC
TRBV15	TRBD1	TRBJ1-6	CATSYNRGLYSPLHF	TGTGCCACCAGCTACAACAGGGGGTTGTATTCACCCCTCCACTTT
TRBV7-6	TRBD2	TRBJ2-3	CASSLVGAGELTDTQYF	TGTGCCAGCAGCTTAGTCGGGGCGGGAGAACTCACAGATACGCAGTATTTT
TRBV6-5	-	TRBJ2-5	CASRARLTPQETQYF	TGTGCCAGCAGGGCTAGACTGACTCCCCAAGAGACCCAGTACTTC
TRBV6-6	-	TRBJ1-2	CASRSRRVGYTF	TGTGCCAGCAGGTCTCGCCGGGTAGGCTACACCTTC
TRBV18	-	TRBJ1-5	CASSRGGGARQPQHF	TGTGCCAGCTCACGGGGCGGGGGGGCCAGGCAGCCCCAGCATTTT
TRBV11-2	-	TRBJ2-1	CASSSNNEQFF	TGTGCCAGCAGCTCCAACAATGAGCAGTTCTTC
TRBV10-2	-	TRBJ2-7	CASSEGVGRRPGEQYF	TGCGCCAGCAGTGAAGGGGTCGGCAGGCGCCCGGGCGAGCAGTACTTC
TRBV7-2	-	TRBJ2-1	CASSLDPPGVGEQFF	TGTGCCAGCAGCTTAGATCCTCCGGGGGTGGGTGAGCAGTTCTTC